This entry lists 22 T cell receptor beta chains sequenced from one sample in a study of control samples from healthy donors and cancer patients. Repertoires were generated with immunoSEQ multiplex PCR, while TCRdb's copy carries only in-frame clones and drops some. There are 100,000 to 150,000 clones in the sample; about 93% occur only once, and 2.5% lies in the top ten. Material for sequencing was blood. The receptor set was obtained from a man aged 40-50 years in good health.

The rearrangement uses TRBV27 and TRBJ1-4; possibly TRBD1 for D (5 bases). In germline, CDR1 is MNHEY, CDR2 SMNVEV (reference sequence). The V and J ends lost 3 bases and 8 bases respectively, with 13 bases between them. CDR3 length: 14 residues. The CDR3 nucleotides are TGTGCCAGCAGTTTGGCCAGCCGGGGGGAAAAACTGTTTTTT. This translates into CASSLASRGEKLFF.

This clone was detected once. The genes are TRBV12-3 or TRBV12-4 and TRBJ2-1, with D perhaps matching TRBD2 (5 bases). V was clipped by 7 bases and J by 8 bases, with 9 bases between them. The CDR3 sequence is 11 residues long. Here the CDR3 reads CASTGWDEQFF. The CDR3 DNA is TGTGCCAGCACGGGGTGGGATGAGCAGTTCTTC.

This clone has only one observation. The V call is TRBV9, the J call TRBJ2-7, with 9 bases matching TRBD1. Germline CDR1 is SGDLS and CDR2 is YYNGEE. Losses at the gene ends were 3 bases for V and 3 bases for J; bases not matched to a gene: 7. The CDR3 loop spans 15 amino acids. The CDR3 loop reads CASSATGTGRYEQYF. CDR3 nucleotide sequence: TGTGCCAGCAGCGCTACCGGGACAGGGCGCTACGAGCAGTACTTC.

The chain uses TRBV5-6 and TRBJ2-2; TRBD2 matches at 10 bases. V dropped 4 bases and J dropped 8; count of bases not matched to a gene: 14. The CDR3 loop spans 17 amino acids. Germline values: CDR1 SGHDT, CDR2 YYEEEE. The CDR3 loop is CASSGDGTSDSKGELFF. CDR3 sequence (DNA): TGTGCCAGCAGCGGAGACGGGACTAGCGATTCCAAAGGGGAGCTGTTTTTT.

J is TRBJ1-1 and V is TRBV30; D remains unclear. Germline CDR1 and CDR2: GTSNPN and SVGIG (reference sequence). Trimming stripped 2 bases from V and 3 bases from J, with 10 bases between. The CDR3 loop spans 13 amino acids. Here the CDR3 reads CAWSTVSYTEAFF. In DNA, the CDR3 is TGTGCCTGGAGTACGGTTTCCTACACTGAAGCTTTCTTT.

This clone was observed a handful of times. V and J are TRBV5-5 and TRBJ2-3, with TRBD1 matching over 7 bases. CDR1 and CDR2 from the germline V gene are SGHKS and YYEKEE (reference sequence). The CDR3 consists of 15 residues. Germline trimming cut 1 base from V and 2 bases from J; bases unmatched to any gene: 4. CDR3 nucleotide sequence: TGTGCCAGCAGCTTGTGGGGACAGTACACAGATACGCAGTATTTT. Translated, it gives CASSLWGQYTDTQYF.

The chain is built from TRBV5-1 and TRBJ1-1; D is ambiguous. V lost 1 base and J lost 5, with 9 bases in between. The CDR3 loop spans 13 amino acids. Germline lookup yields CDR1 SGHRS and CDR2 YFSETQ. The CDR3 DNA sequence: TGCGCCAGCAGCTTGAACGGGAGGACTGAAGCTTTCTTT. Translated: CASSLNGRTEAFF.

The chain is built from TRBV6-5 and TRBJ1-2; D gene unclear. The CDR3 contains 14 residues. Trimming took 6 bases from V and 2 from J, leaving 13 bases between them. Germline lookup yields CDR1 MNHEY and CDR2 SVGAGI. CDR3 DNA: TGTGCCAGCAGCCGGGAGCTTTACAACTATGGCTACACCTTC. Translation gives CASSRELYNYGYTF.

The rearrangement links TRBV27 to TRBJ1-2, with D uncertain. Germline values: CDR1 MNHEY, CDR2 SMNVEV (reference sequence). The CDR3 extends over 14 amino acids. Deletions cut 6 bases from V and 6 bases from J, with 17 bases between. The CDR3, as DNA: TGTGCCAGCAGGGCGGGCGGTACCTTCCATGGCTACACCTTC. This encodes CASRAGGTFHGYTF.

V is TRBV27 and J is TRBJ2-2; tentative D call: TRBD2 (5 bases). The V end lost 2 bases, the J end lost 8 bases, and 9 bases lay between the germline ends. The CDR3 is 13 amino acids. Germline V lookup: CDR1 MNHEY, CDR2 SMNVEV (reference sequence). The CDR3 DNA reads as TGTGCCAGCAGTTTAGTGTCGGGGGGGGAGCTGTTTTTT. Translated, it gives CASSLVSGGELFF.

This sequence joins TRBV7-2 and TRBJ1-6; no reliable D call. This CDR3 comprises 17 residues. Germline V gene sequence: CDR1 SGHTA, CDR2 FQGNSA. Deletions cut 1 base from V and 6 bases from J, with 16 bases between. CDR3 amino acids: CASSLEGRAGLNSPLHF. The DNA for the CDR3 is TGTGCCAGCAGCTTAGAAGGACGAGCTGGACTTAATTCACCCCTCCACTTT.

The chain links TRBV18 to TRBJ2-5; D gene ambiguous. CDR1 is KGHSH and CDR2 is LQKENI in the germline V gene. This CDR3 contains 14 residues. Between the trimmed V and J ends, which lost 6 bases and 5 bases, there was a span of 16 bases. Here the CDR3 reads CASSPQAGVETQYF. CDR3 DNA sequence: TGTGCCAGCTCCCCCCAAGCAGGAGTGGAGACCCAGTACTTC.

The chain carries TRBV5-1 and TRBJ2-2, with 10 positions matching TRBD2. CDR3 length equals 16 residues. Germline trimming cut 2 bases from V and 4 bases from J; bases unmatched to any gene: 5. The V gene's germline CDR1 is SGHRS and CDR2 YFSETQ. This CDR3 reads CASSFTSGAGTGELFF. In DNA form, the CDR3 reads TGCGCCAGCAGCTTTACTAGCGGGGCTGGCACCGGGGAGCTGTTTTTT.

The rearrangement links TRBV5-1 to TRBJ2-1; 12 nucleotides align to TRBD2. There are 13 residues in the CDR3. V shed 2 bases and J 12 bases; nucleotides not matched to a gene: 3. Germline V gives CDR1 SGHRS, CDR2 YFSETQ. The CDR3 reads CASSLGLAGMQFF. DNA of the CDR3: TGCGCCAGCAGCTTAGGACTAGCGGGGATGCAGTTCTTC.

The chain recombines TRBV4-1 with TRBJ2-2; D is undetermined. Germline lookup yields CDR1 MGHRA and CDR2 YSYEKL. The CDR3 runs to 13 residues. V gave up 3 bases and J gave up 8 bases, with 10 bases separating them. The CDR3 loop reads CASSQPAAGELFF. The CDR3 DNA reads as TGCGCCAGCAGCCAGCCCGCCGCGGGGGAGCTGTTTTTT.

This rearrangement joins TRBV11-1 to TRBJ2-7, with D possibly TRBD1 on 6 matching bases. V lost 3 bases to trimming and J lost 0 bases, with 9 bases between them. This CDR3 contains 14 residues. Looked up from germline, CDR1 is SGHAT and CDR2 is FQDESV (reference sequence). The chain's CDR3 is CASSLTGASYEQYF. The CDR3, as DNA: TGTGCCAGCAGCTTGACAGGAGCCTCCTACGAGCAGTACTTC.

The J gene is TRBJ2-5, the V gene TRBV10-3; 8 nucleotides agree with TRBD2. With V trimmed by 4 bases and J by 3 bases, 1 base remained unmatched. Germline values: CDR1 ENHRY, CDR2 SYGVKD. The CDR3 runs 13 residues. The CDR3 nucleotides are TGTGCCATCAGTGCGGGGGGGAAAGAGACCCAGTACTTC. Its protein product is CAISAGGKETQYF.

The V call is TRBV30, the J call TRBJ2-6; D gene uncertain. CDR1 GTSNPN and CDR2 SVGIG come from the germline V gene (reference sequence). The CDR3 has 15 residues. V was clipped by 3 bases and J by 0 bases, with 9 bases between them. CDR3 region: CAWSLGFSGANVLTF. CDR3 DNA sequence: TGTGCCTGGAGCCTGGGGTTCTCTGGGGCCAACGTCCTGACTTTC.

As regards this clone: An end of the junction does not agree with germline; a read error may underlie this. The V and J genes are TRBV7-7 and TRBJ2-2; 10 nucleotides line up with TRBD1. The CDR3 is made up of 16 amino acids. Germline V gives CDR1 SSHAT, CDR2 FNYEAQ (reference sequence). The CDR3 region has the DNA TGTGCTAGCAGCTCCGGGACAGGGGTCATGTCCGGGGAGCTGTTTTTT. Translated, it gives CASSSGTGVMSGELFF.

The chain is built from TRBV7-9 and TRBJ1-4; D unclear. The CDR3 is 15 amino acids. The germline V gene has CDR1 SEHNR and CDR2 FQNEAQ (reference sequence). V dropped 5 bases and J dropped 0 bases, with 10 bases sitting between them. The CDR3 DNA is TGTGCCAGCAGCCTCGGTGTAGCAACTAATGAAAAACTGTTTTTT. This encodes CASSLGVATNEKLFF.

This chain links TRBV30 with TRBJ1-4; D gene uncertain. There are 12 residues in the CDR3. From germline, CDR1 is GTSNPN and CDR2 SVGIG (reference sequence). Deletions cut 2 bases from V and 8 bases from J, with 9 bases between. CDR3 nucleotides: TGTGCCTGGAGTCACCTGGGGGAAAAACTGTTTTTT. Translated: CAWSHLGEKLFF. Supplemented by reference TRBV30 and TRBJ1-4, the full variable domain reads SQTIHQWPATLVQPVGSPLSLECTVEGTSNPNLYWYRQAAGRGLQLLFYSVGIGQISSEVPQNLSASRPQDRQFILSSKKLLLSDSGFYLCAWSHLGEKLFFGSGTQLSVL.

The chain has TRBV19 and TRBJ2-2; the D is unclear. There are 15 residues in the CDR3. V was trimmed by 3 bases and J by 1 base, leaving 9 bases between them. Germline V gene sequence: CDR1 LNHDA, CDR2 SQIVND (reference sequence). CDR3 amino acids: CASSINHRNTGELFF. CDR3 DNA: TGTGCCAGTAGTATTAACCACCGGAACACCGGGGAGCTGTTTTTT.